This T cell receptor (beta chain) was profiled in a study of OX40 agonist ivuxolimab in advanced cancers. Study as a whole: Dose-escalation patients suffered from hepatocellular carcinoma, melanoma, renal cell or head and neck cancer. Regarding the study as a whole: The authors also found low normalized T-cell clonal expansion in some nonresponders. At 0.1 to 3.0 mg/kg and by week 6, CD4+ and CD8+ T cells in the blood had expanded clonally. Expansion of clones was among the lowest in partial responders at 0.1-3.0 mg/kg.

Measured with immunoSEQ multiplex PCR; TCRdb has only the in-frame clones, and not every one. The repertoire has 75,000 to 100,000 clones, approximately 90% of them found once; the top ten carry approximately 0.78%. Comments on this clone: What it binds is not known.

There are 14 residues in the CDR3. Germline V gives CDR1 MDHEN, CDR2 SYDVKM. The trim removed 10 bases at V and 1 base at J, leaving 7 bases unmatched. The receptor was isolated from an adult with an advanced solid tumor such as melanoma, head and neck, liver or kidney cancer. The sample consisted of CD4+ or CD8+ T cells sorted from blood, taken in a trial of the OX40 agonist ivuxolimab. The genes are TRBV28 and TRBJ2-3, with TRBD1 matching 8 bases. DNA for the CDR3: TGTGCCATCTCCCCGGGACAGGGCACAGATACGCAGTATTTT. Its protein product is CAISPGQGTDTQYF.